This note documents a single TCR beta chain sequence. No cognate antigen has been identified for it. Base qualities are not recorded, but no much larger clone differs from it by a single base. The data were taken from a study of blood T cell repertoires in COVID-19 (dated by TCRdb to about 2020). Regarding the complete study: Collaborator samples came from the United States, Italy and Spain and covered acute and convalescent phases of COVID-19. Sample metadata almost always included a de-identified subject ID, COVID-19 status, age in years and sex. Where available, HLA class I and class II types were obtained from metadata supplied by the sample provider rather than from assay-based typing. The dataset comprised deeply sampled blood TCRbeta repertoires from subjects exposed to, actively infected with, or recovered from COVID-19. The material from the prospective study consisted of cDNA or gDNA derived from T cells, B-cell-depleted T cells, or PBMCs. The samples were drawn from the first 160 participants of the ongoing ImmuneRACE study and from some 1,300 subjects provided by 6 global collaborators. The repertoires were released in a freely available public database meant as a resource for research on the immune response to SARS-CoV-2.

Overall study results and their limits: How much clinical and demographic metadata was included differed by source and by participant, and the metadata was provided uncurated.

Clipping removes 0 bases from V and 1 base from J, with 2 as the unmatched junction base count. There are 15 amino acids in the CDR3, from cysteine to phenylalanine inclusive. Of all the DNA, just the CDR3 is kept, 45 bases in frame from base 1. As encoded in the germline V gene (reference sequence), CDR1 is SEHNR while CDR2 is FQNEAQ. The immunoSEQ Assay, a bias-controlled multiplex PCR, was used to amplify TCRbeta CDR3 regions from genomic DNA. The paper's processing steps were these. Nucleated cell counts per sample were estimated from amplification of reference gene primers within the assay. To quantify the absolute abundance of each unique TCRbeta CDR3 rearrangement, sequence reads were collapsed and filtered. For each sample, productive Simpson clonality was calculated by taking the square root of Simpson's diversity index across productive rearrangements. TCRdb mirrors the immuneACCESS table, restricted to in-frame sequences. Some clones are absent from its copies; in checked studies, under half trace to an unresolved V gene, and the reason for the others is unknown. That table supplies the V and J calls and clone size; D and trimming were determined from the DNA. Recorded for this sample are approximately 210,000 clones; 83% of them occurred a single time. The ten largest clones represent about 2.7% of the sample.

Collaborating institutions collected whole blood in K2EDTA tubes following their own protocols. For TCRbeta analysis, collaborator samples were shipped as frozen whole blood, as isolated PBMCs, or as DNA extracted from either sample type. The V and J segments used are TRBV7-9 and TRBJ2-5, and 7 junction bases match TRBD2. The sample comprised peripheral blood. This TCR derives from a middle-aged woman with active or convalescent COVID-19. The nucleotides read TGTGCCAGCAGCTTAGCACTAGCGCCCCAAGAGACCCAGTACTTC. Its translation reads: CASSLALAPQETQYF.